This record covers a single T cell receptor beta chain. What it recognizes is unknown. This specimen comes from a study of CD4 T cells in relation to SARS-CoV-2 and coronaviruses. On the study more broadly: After about nine days of antigen culture, PBMC TCR beta CDR3s were sequenced. Negative control cultures got HIV-1 Nef peptides or no peptide. General study points: Roughly three fifths of donors had memory CD4+ clonotypes crossrecognizing SARS-CoV-2 and common cold coronavirus spike.

The assay was immunoSEQ multiplex PCR, and TCRdb's table has in-frame clones only and misses some. The data show more than 20,000 clones, 75% seen once. Unexposed donor CD4+ T cells date from about 2011-2018, before the COVID-19 pandemic. After nine to ten days of culture, CD4+ T cells were isolated. Unexposed-donor CD4+ T cells were probed with SARS-CoV-2 S/N and four cold-coronavirus spikes, cells permitting. The CDR3 contains 17 residues. The V segment lost 0 bases and the J segment 2 bases; nucleotides outside the gene matches: 8. CDR1 is MNHEY, CDR2 SVGEGT, per germline. Sequencing was performed on CD4+ T cells from PBMCs, cultured in vitro. This chain joins TRBV6-2 or TRBV6-3 and TRBJ1-1; 8 bases are shared with TRBD1. The source is a human donor in good health. CDR3 amino acids: CASSYSARGRINTEAFF. For the CDR3, the DNA is TGTGCCAGCAGTTACTCGGCCAGGGGGCGCATTAACACTGAAGCTTTCTTT.